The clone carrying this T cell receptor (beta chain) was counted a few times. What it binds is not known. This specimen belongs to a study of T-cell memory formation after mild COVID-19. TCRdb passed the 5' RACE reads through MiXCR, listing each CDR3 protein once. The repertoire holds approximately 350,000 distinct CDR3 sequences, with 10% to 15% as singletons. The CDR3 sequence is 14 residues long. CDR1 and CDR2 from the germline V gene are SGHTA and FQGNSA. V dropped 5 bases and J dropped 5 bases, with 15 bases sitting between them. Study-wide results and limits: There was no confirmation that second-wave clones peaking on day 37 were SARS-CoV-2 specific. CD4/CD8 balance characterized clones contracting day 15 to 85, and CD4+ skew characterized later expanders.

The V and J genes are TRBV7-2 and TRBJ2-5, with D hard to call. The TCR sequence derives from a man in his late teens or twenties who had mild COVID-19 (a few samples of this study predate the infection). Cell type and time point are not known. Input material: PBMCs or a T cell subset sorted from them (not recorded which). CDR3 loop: CASSPVWMGETQYF. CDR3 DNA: TGTGCCAGCAGCCCCGTATGGATGGGGGAGACCCAGTACTTC.